Each of the 21 T cell receptor beta chains below was sequenced from the same sample in a study of CD8+ T cells in alopecia areata. TCR sequencing used cDNA made by reverse transcription of extracted RNA. The repertoire was sequenced with immunoSEQ multiplex PCR; TCRdb's copy has only in-frame clones and lacks some. The top ten clones hold roughly 5.3% of a sample with around 190,000 clones, roughly three fifths of them seen once. Material for sequencing was CD8+ T cells sorted from blood. These receptors were obtained from a human donor in good health.

The V gene is TRBV11-2, the J gene TRBJ2-1, with 8 bases that match TRBD2. Trimming at V came to 4 bases and at J to 5 bases, leaving 7 bases not matched to a gene. This CDR3 is 15 amino acids long. Germline V gene sequence: CDR1 SGHAT, CDR2 FQNNGV. DNA for the CDR3: TGTGCCAGCAGCTCTTGGAGTAGCGGGGACAATGAGCAGTTCTTC. It specifies CASSSWSSGDNEQFF.

This rearrangement joins TRBV15 to TRBJ1-6, with unresolved D. V was cut by 0 bases and J by 7 bases, with 1 base left in between. Germline values: CDR1 LNHNV, CDR2 YYDKDF (reference sequence). This CDR3 spans 12 amino acids. The CDR3 spells CATSRENSPLHF. The CDR3 nucleotides read TGTGCCACCAGCAGAGAGAATTCACCCCTCCACTTT.

The rearrangement links TRBV29-1 to TRBJ2-3; the D is unclear. Germline CDR1 is SQVTM and CDR2 is ANQGSEA. Trimming took 8 bases from V and 2 from J, leaving 14 bases between them. The CDR3 runs 13 residues. The chain's CDR3 is CSHTNGYTDTQYF. CDR3 bases: TGCAGCCACACAAACGGGTACACAGATACGCAGTATTTT.

This clone was observed a handful of times. The chain employs TRBV19 and TRBJ2-7; D unclear. Deletions cut 5 bases from V and 0 bases from J, with 11 bases between. The CDR3 sequence is 14 residues long. Germline-derived CDR1 and CDR2 are LNHDA and SQIVND (reference sequence). The CDR3 sequence: CASSAVSPSYEQYF. The CDR3 nucleotides are TGTGCCAGTAGTGCGGTCTCGCCCTCCTACGAGCAGTACTTC.

The chain employs TRBV7-6 and TRBJ2-7; TRBD2 aligns across 12 bases. The germline V gene has CDR1 SGHVS and CDR2 FNYEAQ. With V trimmed by 0 bases and J by 3 bases, 6 bases remained unmatched. This CDR3 has 17 residues. For the CDR3, the DNA is TGTGCCAGCAGCTTAGCACTAGCGGGGGGCAATCACTACGAGCAGTACTTC. Its protein product is CASSLALAGGNHYEQYF.

V and J are TRBV7-9 and TRBJ1-2, with 7 bases lining up with TRBD1. The CDR3 loop spans 13 amino acids. The ends lost 4 bases at V and 4 bases at J; junction bases unmatched: 3. Germline V lookup: CDR1 SEHNR, CDR2 FQNEAQ (reference sequence). The CDR3 loop reads CASSSRDSYGYTF. For the CDR3, the DNA is TGTGCCAGCAGCTCTCGGGACAGCTATGGCTACACCTTC.

The chain combines TRBV5-1 with TRBJ2-5; tentative D call: TRBD2 (6 bases). This CDR3 contains 16 residues. Germline-derived CDR1 and CDR2 are SGHRS and YFSETQ. Trimming pared 0 bases from V and 5 bases from J, leaving 17 bases between. DNA for the CDR3: TGCGCCAGCAGCTTGGCCTCTAGCCGGGAGTGGGAGACCCAGTACTTC. Translating gives CASSLASSREWETQYF. The entire variable domain, with the rest obtained from reference TRBV5-1 and TRBJ2-5, is as follows: KAGVTQTPRYLIKTRGQQVTLSCSPISGHRSVSWYQQTPGQGLQFLFEYFSETQRNKGNFPGRFSGRQFSNSRSEMNVSTLELGDSALYLCASSLASSREWETQYFGPGTRLLVL.

The chain combines TRBV29-1 with TRBJ1-1, with no clear D. The V gene's germline CDR1 is SQVTM and CDR2 ANQGSEA. The CDR3 contains 11 residues. V was cut by 6 bases and J by 1 base, with 6 bases left in between. The CDR3 DNA sequence: TGCAGCGTGGCAACGAACACTGAAGCTTTCTTT. Amino acid sequence: CSVATNTEAFF.

The rearrangement uses TRBV4-1 and TRBJ1-2, with 8 bases lining up with TRBD1. The V segment lost 8 bases and the J segment 3 bases; nucleotides outside the gene matches: 5. Germline assignment: CDR1 MGHRA and CDR2 YSYEKL. The CDR3 consists of 13 residues. CDR3 sequence: CASHRGSDYGYTF. CDR3 coding DNA: TGCGCCAGCCACAGGGGGTCGGACTATGGCTACACCTTC.

Only a few counts were recorded for this clone. The chain carries TRBV11-2 and TRBJ1-1; D possibly corresponds to TRBD1 (6 bases). The ends were cut back, 5 bases at V and 0 bases at J, with 19 bases in the middle. This CDR3 is built from 17 residues. The germline V gene has CDR1 SGHAT and CDR2 FQNNGV. The CDR3 sequence: CASSPQEGGWVNTEAFF. CDR3 bases: TGTGCCAGCAGCCCCCAGGAGGGGGGATGGGTGAACACTGAAGCTTTCTTT.

The chain employs TRBV9 and TRBJ2-3; D is tentatively TRBD1 or TRBD2 (7 bases each). The germline V and J ends were trimmed by 4 bases and 3 bases, with 15 bases remaining between them. The germline V gene has CDR1 SGDLS and CDR2 YYNGEE. The CDR3 is made up of 15 amino acids. The CDR3 is CASSPSGGGTDTQYF. For the CDR3, the DNA is TGTGCCAGCAGCCCCTCAGGGGGGGGAACAGATACGCAGTATTTT.

The gene calls are TRBV2 and TRBJ1-2, with D perhaps TRBD1 (6 bases). The V end was cut by 10 bases, the J end by 7 bases, with 13 bases between. Looked up from germline, CDR1 is SNHLY and CDR2 is FYNNEI. This CDR3 region has 11 residues. The CDR3 loop is CATTQGLGYTF. CDR3 in DNA: TGTGCCACCACTCAGGGGCTTGGCTACACCTTC.

The chain combines TRBV29-1 with TRBJ1-6; D gene uncertain. Germline V lookup: CDR1 SQVTM, CDR2 ANQGSEA. The CDR3 has 14 residues. Trimming pared 7 bases from V and 5 bases from J, leaving 15 bases between. CDR3 region: CSARTEGDNSPLHF. CDR3 DNA sequence: TGCAGCGCTCGGACGGAGGGCGATAATTCACCCCTCCACTTT. Looking up the rest from reference TRBV29-1 and TRBJ1-6 gives the full variable domain: SAVISQKPSRDICQRGTSLTIQCQVDSQVTMMFWYRQQPGQSLTLIATANQGSEATYESGFVIDKFPISRPNLTFSTLTVSNMSPEDSSIYLCSARTEGDNSPLHFGNGTRLTVT.

This clone was detected only a few times. The rearrangement uses TRBV19 and TRBJ1-6; 8 nucleotides agree with TRBD1. The CDR3 sequence is 14 residues long. J gave up 7 bases and V 5 bases, and 4 bases lay outside the gene matches. CDR1 and CDR2 from the germline V gene are LNHDA and SQIVND (reference sequence). For the CDR3, the DNA is TGTGCCAGTAGTGACAGGACAGGGAATTCACCCCTCCACTTT. Protein sequence: CASSDRTGNSPLHF.

This clone occurred a few times. The chain couples TRBV29-1 to TRBJ2-1, with 8 bases that match TRBD2. Germline CDR1 SQVTM, CDR2 ANQGSEA. The CDR3 spans 12 residues. V lost 6 bases and J lost 7; bases outside the gene matches: 5. The CDR3 region has the DNA TGCAGCGTAACCCCGGGGGGGAATGAGCAGTTCTTC. Translated, it gives CSVTPGGNEQFF.

This clone came up a few times. J is TRBJ1-1 and V is TRBV7-9, with D hard to call. This CDR3 spans 12 amino acids. The V gene's germline CDR1 is SEHNR and CDR2 FQNEAQ (reference sequence). V gave up 9 bases and J gave up 3 bases, with 11 bases separating them. CDR3 amino acids: CASTSGYTEAFF. The CDR3 DNA reads as TGTGCCAGTACCTCTGGTTACACTGAAGCTTTCTTT.

V usage is TRBV4-1 and J usage is TRBJ1-2; D gene unclear. The V and J ends lost 2 bases and 2 bases respectively, with 9 bases between them. The CDR3 contains 14 residues. Germline loops: CDR1 MGHRA, CDR2 YSYEKL. The CDR3 coding sequence is TGCGCCAGCAGCCAATTTGTGAGGAACTATGGCTACACCTTC. Translated, it gives CASSQFVRNYGYTF.

V and J are TRBV5-1 and TRBJ1-5; TRBD1 matches 10 bases. This CDR3 region has 14 residues. V lost 4 bases and J lost 8; bases outside the gene matches: 6. The germline V gene has CDR1 SGHRS and CDR2 YFSETQ. The CDR3 protein is CASSAGQGLEPQHF. The CDR3, as DNA: TGCGCCAGCAGCGCGGGACAGGGGTTGGAGCCCCAGCATTTT.

The J gene is TRBJ1-2, the V gene TRBV9; TRBD1 might be the D (5 bases). This CDR3 region has 14 residues. Germline assignment: CDR1 SGDLS and CDR2 YYNGEE. The ends were cut back, 0 bases at V and 6 bases at J, with 12 bases in the middle. Here the CDR3 DNA reads TGTGCCAGCAGCGTAGCTGATGGGACGGATGGCTACACCTTC. Translation gives CASSVADGTDGYTF.

There are many counts of this clone. The chain joins TRBV7-8 to TRBJ2-6; TRBD1 might be the D (6 bases). V was pared by 4 bases and J by 0 bases, with 10 bases between. Looked up from germline, CDR1 is SGHVS and CDR2 is FQNEAQ. This CDR3 spans 16 amino acids. CDR3 residues: CASSSRTDSGANVLTF. In DNA form, the CDR3 reads TGTGCCAGCAGCTCCCGGACAGACTCTGGGGCCAACGTCCTGACTTTC.

This rearrangement joins TRBV30 to TRBJ2-7; TRBD1 matches at 7 bases. The V gene's germline CDR1 is GTSNPN and CDR2 SVGIG (reference sequence). The CDR3 extends over 15 amino acids. The junction had 8 bases not matched to a gene; V was cut back by 3 bases and J by 0 bases. The CDR3: CAWSGGQAISYEQYF. CDR3 nucleotides: TGTGCCTGGAGCGGAGGACAGGCGATCTCCTACGAGCAGTACTTC.